The rows below give T cell receptor beta chains drawn from one sample of a study of T cells in Graves' hyperthyroidism and ophthalmopathy. TCRdb processed the multiplex PCR reads anew with MiXCR; each CDR3 protein has one entry. Of a few hundred thousand distinct CDR3 sequences listed, around 46% were seen once; the top ten hold about 8.3%. Sequencing was carried out using peripheral blood or thyroid tissue (not recorded which). The receptors here all came from a woman aged 18 to 35 with Graves' hyperthyroidism. The CDR3 runs from the conserved cysteine through the conserved F or W. A D gene is named only where the DNA matches it firmly. Size is omitted from some rows. Given values are once, few, many or a class for expanded clones.

d_call j_call v_call clone_size cdr3_aa cdr3_nt
TRBD2 TRBJ2-1 TRBV11-2 NA CASSLGTSHNEQFF TGTGCCAGCAGCTTAGGGACTAGCCACAATGAGCAGTTCTTC
NA TRBJ2-2 TRBV5-5 NA CASSLGRGMWNGELFF TGTGCCAGCAGCTTGGGGAGGGGGATGTGGAACGGGGAGCTGTTTTTT
TRBD1 TRBJ2-7 TRBV7-2 many CASSTYTPHRGHYDEQYF TGTGCCAGCAGCACTTATACCCCTCACAGGGGGCACTATGACGAGCAGTACTTC
NA TRBJ1-3 TRBV7-6 many CASSLVSRGNSGNTIYF TGTGCCAGCAGCTTAGTTTCGAGGGGAAACTCTGGAAACACCATATATTTT
NA TRBJ1-5 TRBV20-1 many CSASAGSPRRNQPQHF TGCAGTGCTAGTGCCGGGTCCCCAAGGAGGAATCAGCCCCAGCATTTT
NA TRBJ2-7 TRBV12-3/TRBV12-4 few CASSLRGGSAYEQYF TGTGCCAGCAGTTTAAGGGGGGGCTCAGCCTACGAGCAGTACTTC
NA TRBJ2-5 TRBV13 NA CASSFRGTFLETQYF TGTGCCAGCAGCTTCAGAGGGACATTCCTCGAGACCCAGTACTTC
NA TRBJ2-2 TRBV24-1 NA CATSDPPGSGELFF TGTGCCACCAGTGATCCCCCGGGTTCCGGGGAGCTGTTTTTT
NA TRBJ1-1 TRBV19 NA CASNSVREGVEAFF TGTGCCAGTAACAGTGTAAGGGAAGGGGTTGAAGCTTTCTTT
NA TRBJ1-1 TRBV20-1 NA CSAKGGRNTEAFF TGCAGTGCTAAAGGGGGTCGGAACACTGAGGCTTTCTTT
NA TRBJ2-5 TRBV27 many CASSSPSPPMARTQYF TGTGCCAGCAGTTCACCGTCGCCCCCAATGGCGAGGACCCAGTACTTC
NA TRBJ2-6 TRBV29-1 NA CSVERAGTHNPGANVLTF TGCAGCGTTGAACGGGCCGGGACACATAACCCTGGGGCCAACGTCCTGACTTTC
NA TRBJ1-4 TRBV7-2 once CASSSSGRTNEKLFF TGTGCCAGCAGCTCTAGCGGGAGGACTAATGAAAAACTGTTTTTT
TRBD1 TRBJ2-7 TRBV2 NA CASSPLRRTGVYEQYF TGTGCCAGCAGTCCACTCCGTAGGACAGGGGTCTACGAGCAGTACTTC
NA TRBJ1-4 TRBV19 NA CASGPGGYNEKLFF TGTGCCAGCGGCCCGGGGGGCTACAATGAAAAACTGTTTTTT
NA TRBJ2-1 TRBV29-1 NA CSVEGERLGDEQFF TGCAGCGTTGAGGGGGAACGGCTTGGGGATGAGCAGTTCTTC
NA TRBJ1-2 TRBV5-5 NA CASSLASAGENGYTF TGTGCCAGCAGCTTAGCGTCGGCCGGGGAGAATGGCTACACCTTC
NA TRBJ2-7 TRBV2 NA CASSLGGNTYEQYF TGTGCCAGCAGCTTAGGGGGTAATACCTACGAGCAGTACTTC
TRBD1 TRBJ1-4 TRBV13 many CASRSQGFEKLFF TGTGCCAGCAGGTCACAGGGGTTTGAAAAACTGTTTTTT
TRBD2 TRBJ2-1 TRBV19 NA CASSLGLAGIEQFF TGTGCCAGTAGTTTGGGACTAGCGGGAATCGAGCAGTTCTTC
NA TRBJ1-2 TRBV5-1 NA CASSLNTGEVIGYTF TGCGCCAGCAGCCTAAACACCGGGGAGGTAATAGGCTACACCTTC
NA TRBJ1-2 TRBV2 once CARSLAEDLVGYGYTF TGTGCCCGCAGTCTAGCCGAGGACCTCGTGGGCTATGGCTACACCTTC
NA TRBJ2-1 TRBV2 NA CASSEQGSSYNEQFF TGTGCCAGCAGTGAACAGGGTAGCTCCTACAATGAGCAGTTCTTC
NA TRBJ2-7 TRBV29-1 many CSVEFRGRGEQYF TGCAGCGTTGAATTCAGGGGTCGTGGCGAGCAGTACTTC
NA TRBJ2-1 TRBV7-2 few CASSPEEPSNEQFF TGTGCCAGCAGTCCCGAGGAGCCATCCAATGAGCAGTTCTTC
NA TRBJ2-1 TRBV7-8 NA CASSTGTDNEQFF TGTGCCAGCAGCACCGGGACGGACAATGAGCAGTTCTTC
TRBD1 TRBJ2-5 TRBV29-1 NA CSIPTGGWETQYF TGCAGCATCCCGACAGGGGGCTGGGAGACCCAGTACTTC
TRBD2 TRBJ2-7 TRBV20-1 once CSAINGAGLAYEQYF TGCAGTGCCATTAACGGGGCGGGACTAGCTTACGAGCAGTACTTC